This T cell receptor beta chain is from a study of Ad26.COV2.S vaccination and SARS-CoV-2 variants. Study-wide context: Recipients of Ad26.COV2.S got it intramuscularly, once or twice 56 days apart.

Regarding treatment: roughly 19 received Ad26.COV2.S at low or high dose, single or two shots; about 5 received placebo; per-sample allocation not given. Sampling occurred on day 63 after the first vaccine or placebo injection. An Ad26 vector was used to express Wuhan-strain SARS-CoV-2 spike as the vaccine. Only in-frame clones appear in the TCRdb table, and some are missing; sequencing was by immunoSEQ multiplex PCR. In the table there are roughly 700,000 clones, around 92% of which are singletons. The CDR3 covers 15 residues. Deletions cut 6 bases from V and 0 bases from J, with 12 bases between. From germline, CDR1 is KGHSH and CDR2 LQKENI. With respect to this clone: Its antigen is not known.

Points from the study as a whole: Measurements of TCR breadth and depth may have given underestimates of the total T cell responses. CD8+ and CD4+ T cells specific for spike reportedly responded with substantial breadth after vaccination.

Sequenced material: peripheral blood, taken in a trial of Ad26.COV2.S vaccine versus placebo. The chain recombines TRBV18 with TRBJ2-1; no reliable D call. The receptor was derived from a person aged 18-65 years who received the Ad26.COV2.S COVID-19 vaccine or a placebo. CDR3 amino acids: CASSPGPNSYNEQFF. As DNA, the CDR3 is TGTGCCAGCTCCCCCGGGCCTAACTCCTACAATGAGCAGTTCTTC.